Shown below are 28 T cell receptor beta chains from a single sample sequenced in a study of T cells after yellow fever vaccination. TCRdb reanalysed the 5' RACE reads using MiXCR and keeps one entry per CDR3 protein. Of 450,000 to 550,000 distinct CDR3 sequences listed, roughly 21% are singletons. The sequenced sample was PBMCs, obtained 15 days after the yellow fever booster vaccination. The receptor set was obtained from a man aged 25 to 45 who received the YFV17D yellow fever vaccine.

The J gene is TRBJ2-1, the V gene TRBV18, with D perhaps given as TRBD1 or TRBD2 (6 bases each). The length of the CDR3 is 16 residues. V was shortened by 5 bases and J by 6 bases, with 20 bases between the two germline ends. The germline CDR1 and CDR2 sequences are KGHSH and LQKENI. The CDR3 loop is CASSTFRSGGGNEQFF. The CDR3 DNA reads TGTGCCAGCTCAACCTTCCGGTCCGGGGGCGGCAATGAGCAGTTCTTC. Based on the CDR3 plus reference TRBV18 and TRBJ2-1, the full variable domain is NAGVMQNPRHLVRRRGQEARLRCSPMKGHSHVYWYRQLPEEGLKFMVYLQKENIIDESGMPKERFSAEFPKEGPSILRIQQVVRGDSAAYFCASSTFRSGGGNEQFFGPGTRLTVL.

The gene calls are TRBV7-2 and TRBJ2-3, with 13 bases identical to TRBD2. Trimming took 1 base from V and 11 from J; bases not matched to a gene: 9. The CDR3 extends over 16 amino acids. Germline CDR1 and CDR2: SGHTA and FQGNSA. DNA for the CDR3: TGTGCCAGCAGCTTAGACGGGACTAGCGGGATCCTGAGGCAGTATTTT. Protein product: CASSLDGTSGILRQYF.

The sample holds a few counts of this clonotype. This rearrangement joins TRBV19 to TRBJ2-2; 10 bases align to TRBD2. The CDR3 has 17 amino acids. CDR1 LNHDA and CDR2 SQIVND come from the germline V gene (reference sequence). Trimming cost V 7 bases and J 0 bases; bases outside gene matches: 8. CDR3 coding DNA: TGTGCCAGTATAATAGCGGGAGGCCCCGCGAACACCGGGGAGCTGTTTTTT. This sequence encodes CASIIAGGPANTGELFF.

The chain recombines TRBV11-2 with TRBJ2-1, with D perhaps matching TRBD2 (5 bases). Germline CDR1 reads SGHAT; CDR2 reads FQNNGV. Trimming left V 4 bases short and J 0 bases short, with 13 bases between. The CDR3 is made up of 16 amino acids. The CDR3 nucleotides are TGTGCCAGCAGCTCTTTAGCGCCGAGCTCCTACAATGAGCAGTTCTTC. It yields the protein CASSSLAPSSYNEQFF.

CDR3 sequence (DNA): TGTGCCAGCAGCTTGGGGGGGCTGGTGGGCAATGAGCAGTTCTTC. Protein product: CASSLGGLVGNEQFF. This chain connects TRBV5-5 to TRBJ2-1; TRBD1 is a possible D gene (6 bases). Deletions cut 0 bases from V and 6 bases from J, with 13 bases between. Germline values: CDR1 SGHKS, CDR2 YYEKEE (reference sequence). This CDR3 region has 15 residues.

The CDR3 loop is CAISHPGHSTYEQYF. CDR3 DNA sequence: TGTGCCATCAGTCACCCCGGACATTCCACCTACGAGCAGTACTTC. The genes are TRBV10-3 and TRBJ2-7; D may be TRBD1 (5 bases). Per germline, CDR1 ENHRY and CDR2 SYGVKD. Trimming stripped 5 bases from V and 2 bases from J, with 16 bases between. The CDR3 totals 15 residues.

This clonotype has just a few counts. This chain links TRBV5-5 with TRBJ2-1; 9 bases agree with TRBD2. Germline values: CDR1 SGHKS, CDR2 YYEKEE (reference sequence). The CDR3 sequence is 17 residues long. V lost 0 bases and J lost 8; bases outside the gene matches: 12. CDR3 sequence reads: CASSLAIAGEFGYEQFF. The CDR3 coding sequence is TGTGCCAGCAGCTTGGCGATAGCGGGAGAATTTGGCTATGAGCAGTTCTTC.

The chain is built from TRBV10-3 and TRBJ2-1; TRBD1 is a possible D gene (5 bases). Trimming pared 3 bases from V and 4 bases from J, leaving 16 bases between. The CDR3 runs 16 residues. Looked up from germline, CDR1 is ENHRY and CDR2 is SYGVKD. CDR3 in DNA: TGTGCCATCAGTGAAGGTGAGACAGAAAGATACAATGAGCAGTTCTTC. Amino acid sequence: CAISEGETERYNEQFF.

This clonotype has only a few counts. The chain couples TRBV7-3 to TRBJ2-7, with 10 nucleotides matching TRBD1. Germline V gene sequence: CDR1 SGHTA, CDR2 FQGTGA. The CDR3 spans 13 residues. Trimming took 10 bases from V and 2 from J; bases not matched to a gene: 5. CDR3 region: CAIRQGATYEQYF. The CDR3 coding sequence is TGTGCCATTCGACAGGGGGCCACCTACGAGCAGTACTTC.

V usage is TRBV19 and J usage is TRBJ2-6, with TRBD1 identical over 8 bases. J gave up 4 bases and V 10 bases, and 18 bases lay outside the gene matches. Germline V lookup: CDR1 LNHDA, CDR2 SQIVND (reference sequence). The CDR3 is made up of 18 amino acids. In DNA, the CDR3 is TGTGCCACGTACTCCAAAGGGCAGGGGGCAACCGGGGCCAACGTCCTGACTTTC. Translating it yields CATYSKGQGATGANVLTF.

Here the CDR3 DNA reads TGTGCCAGCAGCCTAACAGAGGGCAGCTCCTACGAGCAGTACTTC. Protein: CASSLTEGSSYEQYF. The rearrangement joins TRBV21-1 to TRBJ2-7; the D call TRBD1 from the table was never checked on the DNA. TRBV21-1 is labeled a pseudogene. The CDR3 covers 15 residues.

This clonotype appeared a few times. V usage is TRBV4-2 and J usage is TRBJ1-2; unclear D gene. The CDR3 covers 15 residues. The V end lost 4 bases, the J end lost 4 bases, and 16 bases lay between the germline ends. Germline assignment: CDR1 LGHNA and CDR2 YNFKEQ. CDR3 protein: CASSPTGSVVYGYTF. CDR3 in DNA: TGTGCCAGCAGCCCGACTGGATCGGTTGTCTATGGCTACACCTTC.

This clonotype showed up just a few times. This chain links TRBV7-6 with TRBJ2-1; a weak D match, TRBD2 (5 bases). The CDR3 spans 15 residues. Germline V lookup: CDR1 SGHVS, CDR2 FNYEAQ. Trimming cost V 6 bases and J 4 bases, with 16 bases left between them. In nucleotides, the CDR3 is TGTGCCAGCAGTCAAATTGTTAGCGATTACAATGAGCAGTTCTTC. It codes for CASSQIVSDYNEQFF.

This clonotype was observed a handful of times. The V call is TRBV6-1, the J call TRBJ2-3, with 10 bases that match TRBD2. In germline, CDR1 is MNHNS, CDR2 SASEGT. With V trimmed by 5 bases and J by 3 bases, 5 bases remained unmatched. The CDR3 is made up of 15 amino acids. The DNA of the CDR3 is TGTGCCAGCAGTACCCTAGCGGGAGTGACAGATACGCAGTATTTT. Protein sequence: CASSTLAGVTDTQYF.

This clonotype was picked up a small number of times. The chain uses TRBV12-3 or TRBV12-4 and TRBJ2-7; the match to TRBD2 covers 11 bases. After removal of 8 bases from V and 5 bases from J, the junction contained 8 bases not matched to a gene. CDR3 length equals 14 residues. The CDR3 loop reads CASYSTSGSNEQYF. The CDR3, as DNA: TGTGCCAGCTACTCAACTAGCGGGAGCAACGAGCAGTACTTC.

CDR3 DNA sequence: TGTGCCAGCTCACAGGGACTGCGAGAGACCCAGTACTTC. Protein sequence: CASSQGLRETQYF. The rearrangement joins TRBV18 to TRBJ2-5; a weak D match, TRBD2 (6 bases). The V gene lost 4 bases and the J gene lost 4 bases, with 10 bases spanning the gap. Germline loops: CDR1 KGHSH, CDR2 LQKENI. The CDR3 is made up of 13 amino acids. The variable domain in full, completed from reference TRBV18 and TRBJ2-5, reads NAGVMQNPRHLVRRRGQEARLRCSPMKGHSHVYWYRQLPEEGLKFMVYLQKENIIDESGMPKERFSAEFPKEGPSILRIQQVVRGDSAAYFCASSQGLRETQYFGPGTRLLVL.

The table lists this clonotype with a few counts. This chain connects TRBV4-3 to TRBJ2-2; 13 bases are shared with TRBD2. Germline V gene lookup returns CDR1 LGHNA and CDR2 YSLEER. The CDR3 length is 18 residues. V trimming: 5 bases; J trimming: 0 bases; junction bases outside the gene matches: 6. The CDR3 bases are TGCGCCAGCAGCGGGGGGGGACTAGCGGGACCGAACACCGGGGAGCTGTTTTTT. Translated, it gives CASSGGGLAGPNTGELFF.

The sample holds a few counts of this clonotype. The gene calls are TRBV27 and TRBJ2-1; 7 bases agree with TRBD1. The CDR3 consists of 13 residues. V lost 2 bases and J lost 9; bases outside the gene matches: 4. Germline CDR1 and CDR2: MNHEY and SMNVEV (reference sequence). CDR3 nucleotide sequence: TGTGCCAGCAGTTTAAGGGGGCGCGGTGAGCAGTTCTTC. Its translation: CASSLRGRGEQFF.

This chain joins TRBV7-9 and TRBJ2-7, with 9 bases identical to TRBD2. Per the germline V gene, CDR1 is SEHNR and CDR2 is FQNEAQ (reference sequence). CDR3 length equals 16 residues. Unmatched junction bases numbered 7, after V lost 2 bases and J lost 2 bases. CDR3 in amino acids: CASSLTLAGLAYEQYF. The CDR3 region has the DNA TGTGCCAGCAGCTTAACACTAGCGGGTTTGGCCTACGAGCAGTACTTC.

The V gene is TRBV20-1, the J gene TRBJ1-1; D perhaps matches TRBD1 (5 bases). The germline gives CDR1 DFQATT, CDR2 SNEGSKA (reference sequence). CDR3 length equals 14 residues. V lost 0 bases, J lost 3 bases, and 11 bases lay in between. In DNA form, the CDR3 reads TGCAGTGCTAGAGATCGCCAGGGTGACACTGAAGCTTTCTTT. It yields the protein CSARDRQGDTEAFF.

The rearrangement joins TRBV3-1 to TRBJ2-2; 7 nucleotides align to TRBD2. Per germline, CDR1 LGHDT and CDR2 YNNKEL (reference sequence). This CDR3 contains 16 residues. Trimming removed 2 bases from V and 5 bases from J; junction bases left unmatched: 8. CDR3 nucleotide sequence: TGTGCCAGCAGCCAAAACGGACTAGGCGGGACCGGGGAGCTGTTTTTT. Translation gives CASSQNGLGGTGELFF. The full variable domain, rest sourced from reference TRBV3-1 and TRBJ2-2, is DTAVSQTPKYLVTQMGNDKSIKCEQNLGHDTMYWYKQDSKKFLKIMFSYNNKELIINETVPNRFSPKSPDKAHLNLHINSLELGDSAVYFCASSQNGLGGTGELFFGEGSRLTVL.

This clonotype was seen a few times. J is TRBJ1-5 and V is TRBV12-3 or TRBV12-4, with D hard to call. There are 14 residues in the CDR3. V was trimmed by 8 bases and J by 2 bases, leaving 13 bases between them. The CDR3 loop is CASRTGDGNQPQHF. CDR3 nucleotides: TGTGCCAGCCGCACGGGCGATGGCAATCAGCCCCAGCATTTT.

This chain links TRBV20-1 with TRBJ2-5, with D unclear. CDR1 and CDR2 (germline): DFQATT, SNEGSKA (reference sequence). The CDR3 has 14 amino acids. Between the trimmed V and J ends, which lost 0 bases and 4 bases, there was a span of 12 bases. The CDR3 sequence: CSARDLSPRETQYF. As DNA, the CDR3 is TGCAGTGCTAGAGATCTAAGCCCCCGAGAGACCCAGTACTTC.

This clonotype was counted only a few times. This chain uses TRBV6-2 or TRBV6-3 with TRBJ2-7; possibly TRBD2 for D (5 bases). V lost 7 bases, J lost 4 bases, and 14 bases lay in between. From germline, CDR1 is MNHEY and CDR2 SVGEGT. The CDR3 is 13 amino acids. The CDR3 is CASTPGYSYEQYF. The CDR3 bases are TGTGCCAGCACCCCGGGATATTCGTACGAGCAGTACTTC.

V usage is TRBV20-1 and J usage is TRBJ2-7, with 7 bases matching TRBD2. Germline assignment: CDR1 DFQATT and CDR2 SNEGSKA (reference sequence). The V gene end was trimmed by 7 bases and the J gene end by 2 bases; junction bases not matched to a gene: 8. This CDR3 region has 13 residues. The DNA for the CDR3 is TGCAGTGTAAGAGTGGGGACTACCTACGAGCAGTACTTC. Amino acids: CSVRVGTTYEQYF.

Only a few counts were recorded for this clonotype. This chain joins TRBV27 and TRBJ2-3; 7 nucleotides align to TRBD2. The trim removed 2 bases at V and 6 bases at J, leaving 2 bases unmatched. Germline V gene data show CDR1 as MNHEY and CDR2 as SMNVEV (reference sequence). This CDR3 comprises 13 residues. CDR3 DNA: TGTGCCAGCAGTTTAGTCGGGAGGGATACGCAGTATTTT. Its translation is CASSLVGRDTQYF.

This clonotype turned up a few times. The chain has TRBV7-9 and TRBJ1-4; D remains unclear. Germline CDR1 and CDR2: SEHNR and FQNEAQ (reference sequence). CDR3 length equals 14 residues. Trimming left V 8 bases short and J 7 bases short, with 17 bases between. The CDR3 nucleotides are TGTGCCAGCGGGTCTTCGTTGTACGGTGAAAAACTGTTTTTT. Amino acid sequence: CASGSSLYGEKLFF.

The genes are TRBV4-3 and TRBJ2-7, with D hard to call. The V and J ends lost 0 bases and 1 base respectively, with 7 bases between them. Germline assignment: CDR1 LGHNA and CDR2 YSLEER. The length of the CDR3 is 14 residues. As DNA, the CDR3 is TGCGCCAGCAGCCAAGACTCGGCTTCCTACGAGCAGTACTTC. The encoded protein is CASSQDSASYEQYF.